A selection of T cell receptor beta chains follows, all from one sample in a study of cytomegalovirus exposure and HLA in healthy donors. Measured with immunoSEQ multiplex PCR; TCRdb has only the in-frame clones, and not every one. The table includes roughly 150,000 clones, about 85% detected once. Sequencing was done on a sample of PBMCs. All receptors derive from a woman between 18 and 29 years old in good health and CMV-seronegative. Both conserved end residues are part of each CDR3. The order of the fields is clone size, V gene, J gene, CDR3 protein. The listing skips clone size in some rows; elsewhere it reads once, few, many or a size class.

clone_size: -; v_call: TRBV28; j_call: TRBJ2-1; cdr3_aa: CASSLGTSGYNEQFF
clone_size: few; v_call: TRBV27; j_call: TRBJ2-1; cdr3_aa: CASSFPNRGYNEQFF
clone_size: -; v_call: TRBV4-2; j_call: TRBJ2-1; cdr3_aa: CASSSLSSYNEQFF
clone_size: -; v_call: TRBV9; j_call: TRBJ2-5; cdr3_aa: CASSVSDYLETQYF
clone_size: -; v_call: TRBV7-2; j_call: TRBJ2-7; cdr3_aa: CASSLIRQGEQYF
clone_size: -; v_call: TRBV30; j_call: TRBJ1-4; cdr3_aa: CAWSLGIGGEKLFF
clone_size: -; v_call: TRBV7-9; j_call: TRBJ2-7; cdr3_aa: CASSPELAGEQYF
clone_size: -; v_call: TRBV28; j_call: TRBJ2-7; cdr3_aa: CASSLGQGYYEQYF
clone_size: -; v_call: TRBV27; j_call: TRBJ1-2; cdr3_aa: CASRPRGNLDGYTF
clone_size: -; v_call: TRBV9; j_call: TRBJ2-3; cdr3_aa: CASSRGTDRFTDTQYF
clone_size: -; v_call: TRBV5-4; j_call: TRBJ1-4; cdr3_aa: CASSLGQRSNEKLFF
clone_size: -; v_call: TRBV28; j_call: TRBJ1-3; cdr3_aa: CASGLPGQGRSAGNTIYF
clone_size: -; v_call: TRBV6-4; j_call: TRBJ2-3; cdr3_aa: CASSIAGGYDTQYF
clone_size: -; v_call: TRBV21-1; j_call: TRBJ2-3; cdr3_aa: CASRWLTDTQYF
clone_size: -; v_call: TRBV6-1; j_call: TRBJ2-7; cdr3_aa: CATSLAGGPNYEQYF
clone_size: -; v_call: TRBV28; j_call: TRBJ2-2; cdr3_aa: CASRGTQAGELFF
clone_size: -; v_call: TRBV9; j_call: TRBJ1-2; cdr3_aa: CASSIEGQGGSGYTF
clone_size: -; v_call: TRBV5-4; j_call: TRBJ2-1; cdr3_aa: CASSFRGGDEQFF
clone_size: -; v_call: TRBV7-2; j_call: TRBJ2-1; cdr3_aa: CASSLARTSPNEQFF
clone_size: few; v_call: TRBV5-1; j_call: TRBJ2-7; cdr3_aa: CASSLSLQGHEQYF
clone_size: -; v_call: TRBV18; j_call: TRBJ2-1; cdr3_aa: CASSPSGAYNEQFF
clone_size: -; v_call: TRBV5-1; j_call: TRBJ2-7; cdr3_aa: CASSSTLSPGEQYF
clone_size: -; v_call: TRBV2; j_call: TRBJ2-2; cdr3_aa: CASAVDGGGRAGELFF
clone_size: -; v_call: TRBV5-1; j_call: TRBJ2-7; cdr3_aa: CASSLVGQGADEQYF
clone_size: -; v_call: TRBV28; j_call: TRBJ1-4; cdr3_aa: CASSFAGTGGEKLFF
clone_size: once; v_call: TRBV28; j_call: TRBJ2-5; cdr3_aa: CASSSWDYEETQYF
clone_size: -; v_call: TRBV4-3; j_call: TRBJ1-4; cdr3_aa: CASSQSPQGPNEKLFF
clone_size: -; v_call: TRBV5-1; j_call: TRBJ1-4; cdr3_aa: CASSSAGEKLFF
clone_size: -; v_call: TRBV19; j_call: TRBJ2-2; cdr3_aa: CASSLKPPRGPYANTGELFF
clone_size: once; v_call: TRBV12-5; j_call: TRBJ2-2; cdr3_aa: CASGSTHGSTGELFF
clone_size: -; v_call: TRBV10-3; j_call: -; cdr3_aa: CANSGTESYEQYF
clone_size: -; v_call: TRBV11-2; j_call: TRBJ2-3; cdr3_aa: CASSLGRTSRSDTQYF
clone_size: once; v_call: TRBV19; j_call: TRBJ2-3; cdr3_aa: CASSILAGAGDTQYF
clone_size: once; v_call: TRBV27; j_call: TRBJ1-4; cdr3_aa: CASSGVGVGEKLFF
clone_size: -; v_call: TRBV29-1; j_call: TRBJ2-2; cdr3_aa: CSVTPGTNTGELFF
clone_size: once; v_call: TRBV5-1; j_call: TRBJ1-2; cdr3_aa: CASSLESAGDGYTF
clone_size: -; v_call: TRBV28; j_call: TRBJ2-7; cdr3_aa: CASSFPGHTYEQYF
clone_size: -; v_call: TRBV30; j_call: TRBJ1-5; cdr3_aa: CAWHRFAGQPQHF
clone_size: once; v_call: TRBV19; j_call: TRBJ1-1; cdr3_aa: CASSISRNTEAFF
clone_size: -; v_call: TRBV27; j_call: TRBJ2-5; cdr3_aa: CASSATGGGETQYF
clone_size: -; v_call: TRBV7-9; j_call: TRBJ1-6; cdr3_aa: CASSPWTGSSSPLHF
clone_size: -; v_call: TRBV18; j_call: TRBJ1-1; cdr3_aa: CASSPQGLKAFF
clone_size: -; v_call: TRBV4-3; j_call: TRBJ2-3; cdr3_aa: CASSQDQGGDTQYF
clone_size: -; v_call: TRBV5-6; j_call: TRBJ1-2; cdr3_aa: CASSLSGTKGGYTF